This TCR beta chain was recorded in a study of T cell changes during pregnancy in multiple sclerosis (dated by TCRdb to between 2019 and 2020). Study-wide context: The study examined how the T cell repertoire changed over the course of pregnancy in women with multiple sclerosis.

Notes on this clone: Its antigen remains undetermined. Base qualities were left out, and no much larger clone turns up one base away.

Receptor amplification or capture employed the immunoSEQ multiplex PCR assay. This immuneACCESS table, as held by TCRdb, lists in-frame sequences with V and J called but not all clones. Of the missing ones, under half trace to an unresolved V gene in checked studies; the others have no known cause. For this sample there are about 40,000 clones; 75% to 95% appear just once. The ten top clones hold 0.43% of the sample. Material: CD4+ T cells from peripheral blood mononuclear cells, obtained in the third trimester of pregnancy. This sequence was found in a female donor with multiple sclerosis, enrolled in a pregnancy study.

The CDR3 loop reads CAISVQGNYGYTF. The nucleotide sequence reads as follows: TGTGCCATCAGCGTACAGGGAAACTATGGCTACACCTTC. Recombination linked TRBV10-3 to TRBJ1-2, with TRBD1 perhaps the D gene, on 6 matching bases. The CDR3, from cysteine to phenylalanine, totals 13 residues. Here the CDR3 DNA is all that survives: 39 bases in frame from base 1. The junction shows trimming of 6 bases on V and 2 bases on J, plus 10 bases between the germline ends. Based on the germline V gene, the CDR1 and CDR2 sequences are ENHRY and SYGVKD.